These 2 T cell receptor beta chains came from one sample sequenced in a study of T cell repertoires in cytomegalovirus infection. MiXCR, run by TCRdb on the reads, gives a single entry per CDR3 protein. The table has about 360,000 distinct CDR3 sequences, about a sixth seen once. The sequencing sample was made of PBMCs. The source of these receptors is a human donor in good health (CMV status not recorded). Some clones in this sample may be carry-over from other donors' samples.

This clonotype was seen at least ten times. V is TRBV7-9 and J is TRBJ2-5; D not resolved. V was clipped by 8 bases and J by 3 bases, with 10 bases between them. Germline-derived CDR1 and CDR2 are SEHNR and FQNEAQ (reference sequence). The CDR3 spans 12 residues. CDR3 nucleotide sequence: TGTGCCAGCCGCCTTTTAGAAGAGACCCAGTACTTC. As protein: CASRLLEETQYF.

The CDR3 here is CSARVTGYTDTQYF. The CDR3 coding sequence is TGCAGTGCTAGAGTTACGGGATACACAGATACGCAGTATTTT. This chain joins TRBV20-1 and TRBJ2-3; perhaps TRBD2 as D (5 bases). CDR1 is DFQATT and CDR2 is SNEGSKA in the germline V gene (reference sequence). There are 14 residues in the CDR3. Trimming removed 1 base at V and 2 bases at J, with 10 bases between.